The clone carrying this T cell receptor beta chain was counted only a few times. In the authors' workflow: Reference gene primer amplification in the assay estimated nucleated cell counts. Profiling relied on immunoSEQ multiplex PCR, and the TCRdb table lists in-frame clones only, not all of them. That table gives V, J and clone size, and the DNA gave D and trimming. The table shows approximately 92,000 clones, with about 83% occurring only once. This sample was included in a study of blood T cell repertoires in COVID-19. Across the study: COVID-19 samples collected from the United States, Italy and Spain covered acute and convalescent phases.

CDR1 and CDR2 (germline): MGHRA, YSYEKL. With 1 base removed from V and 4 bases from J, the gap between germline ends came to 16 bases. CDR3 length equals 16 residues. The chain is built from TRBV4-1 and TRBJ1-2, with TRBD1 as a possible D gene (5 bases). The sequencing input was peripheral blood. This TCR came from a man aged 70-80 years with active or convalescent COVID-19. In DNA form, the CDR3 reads TGCGCCAGCAGCCAAGTGGAAGGGGTGGGACTCTATGGCTACACCTTC. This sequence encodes CASSQVEGVGLYGYTF.